These T cell receptor beta chains were read from a single sample in a study of T-cell memory formation after mild COVID-19. TCRdb independently ran MiXCR on the 5' RACE reads; one entry per CDR3 protein. The table has approximately 300,000 distinct CDR3 sequences, about 16% seen once. Sequenced material: PBMCs or a T cell subset sorted from them (not recorded which). These receptors were taken from a man younger than 30 who had mild COVID-19 (a few samples of this study predate the infection). Cell type and time point are not known. CDR3s include the opening cysteine and the closing phenylalanine or tryptophan. A D gene is named only where the DNA matches it firmly. Clone sizes are given selectively: once, few, many, or a class where the clone is expanded.

j_gene: TRBJ2-3; v_gene: TRBV7-2; len: 14; abundance: -; d_gene: -; CDR3nt: TGTGCCAGCAGCCAGGTCGGGGGCCCAGATACGCAGTATTTT; CDR3aa: CASSQVGGPDTQYF
j_gene: TRBJ2-4; v_gene: TRBV4-1; len: 15; abundance: -; d_gene: -; CDR3nt: TGCGCCAGCAGCCAAGCCGCGGGGACTGCAAACATTCAGTACTTC; CDR3aa: CASSQAAGTANIQYF
j_gene: TRBJ2-7; v_gene: TRBV21-1; len: 14; abundance: few; d_gene: -; CDR3nt: TGTGCCAGCCGCCCCCGGACTAGCGGCTACGAGCAGTACTTC; CDR3aa: CASRPRTSGYEQYF
j_gene: TRBJ2-2; v_gene: TRBV20-1; len: 13; abundance: -; d_gene: -; CDR3nt: TGCAGTGCTAGTTTCAGTGGCACCGGGGAGCTGTTTTTT; CDR3aa: CSASFSGTGELFF
j_gene: TRBJ2-3; v_gene: TRBV27; len: 13; abundance: -; d_gene: TRBD2; CDR3nt: TGTGCCAGCGGTATAGCGGGGGGGCATACGCAGTATTTT; CDR3aa: CASGIAGGHTQYF
j_gene: TRBJ2-2; v_gene: TRBV15; len: 16; abundance: few; d_gene: -; CDR3nt: TGTGCCACCAGCAGAGAGCAACCGACGAACACCGGGGAGCTGTTTTTT; CDR3aa: CATSREQPTNTGELFF
j_gene: TRBJ2-1; v_gene: TRBV12-3/TRBV12-4; len: 16; abundance: -; d_gene: TRBD2; CDR3nt: TGTGCCAGCGGTCCGGGGGGGCTAGCGGGATACAATGAGCAGTTCTTC; CDR3aa: CASGPGGLAGYNEQFF
j_gene: TRBJ2-1; v_gene: TRBV7-3; len: 15; abundance: -; d_gene: TRBD1; CDR3nt: TGTGCCAGCAGCTTCGGGACAGGGCTCTACAATGAGCAGTTCTTC; CDR3aa: CASSFGTGLYNEQFF
j_gene: TRBJ2-7; v_gene: TRBV12-3/TRBV12-4; len: 17; abundance: -; d_gene: TRBD1; CDR3nt: TGTGCCAGCAGTATCCGGGACAGGGTCCACCGTTCCTACGAGCAGTACTTC; CDR3aa: CASSIRDRVHRSYEQYF
j_gene: TRBJ1-2; v_gene: TRBV6-5; len: 13; abundance: -; d_gene: -; CDR3nt: TGTGCCAGCAGTACCACTCGGGGCTATGGCTACACCTTC; CDR3aa: CASSTTRGYGYTF